This TCR beta chain is drawn from a study of blood T cells in healthy people across ages. Then a second PCR, running about 6 to 11 cycles, was carried out with a sample-barcoded 5' primer and a J-beta primer mix. TCRdb processed the 5' RACE reads anew with MiXCR; each CDR3 protein has one entry. The repertoire holds about 640,000 distinct CDR3 sequences, with roughly 58% as singletons. Samples each yielded at least 6 micrograms of total RNA. CDR3 length: 12 residues. Germline CDR1 SNHLY, CDR2 FYNNEI. The V and J ends lost 7 bases and 14 bases respectively, with 18 bases between them. The sequenced material came from blood. The J gene is TRBJ2-1, the V gene TRBV2; D tentatively fits TRBD1 or TRBD2 (5 bases each). The sequence was obtained from a man in his sixties in good health. DNA for the CDR3: TGTGCCAGCACCATGAGGGGTGTACTAAAGTTCTTC. It codes for CASTMRGVLKFF. The whole variable domain, filled in from reference TRBV2 and TRBJ2-1, reads EPEVTQTPSHQVTQMGQEVILRCVPISNHLYFYWYRQILGQKVEFLVSFYNNEISEKSEIFDDQFSVERPDGSNFTLKIRSTKLEDSAMYFCASTMRGVLKFFGPGTRLTVL.